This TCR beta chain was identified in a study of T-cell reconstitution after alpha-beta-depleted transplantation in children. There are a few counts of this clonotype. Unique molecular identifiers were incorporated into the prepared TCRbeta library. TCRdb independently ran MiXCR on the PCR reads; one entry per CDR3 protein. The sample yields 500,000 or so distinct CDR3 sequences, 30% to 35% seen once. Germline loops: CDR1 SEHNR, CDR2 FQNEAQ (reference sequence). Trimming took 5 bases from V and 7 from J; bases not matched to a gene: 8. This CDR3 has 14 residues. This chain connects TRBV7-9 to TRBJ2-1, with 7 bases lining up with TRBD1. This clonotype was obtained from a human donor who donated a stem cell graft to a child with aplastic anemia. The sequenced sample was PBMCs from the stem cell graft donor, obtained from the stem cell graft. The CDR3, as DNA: TGTGCCAGCAGCCCCGACAGGGCCGTGAATGAGCAGTTCTTC. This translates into CASSPDRAVNEQFF.